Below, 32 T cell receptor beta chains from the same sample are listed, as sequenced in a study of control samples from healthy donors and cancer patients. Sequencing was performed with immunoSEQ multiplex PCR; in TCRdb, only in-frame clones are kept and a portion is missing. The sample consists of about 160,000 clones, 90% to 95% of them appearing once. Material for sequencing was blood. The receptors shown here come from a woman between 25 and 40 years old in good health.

The CDR3 sequence is CASSLRTAAFF. DNA of the CDR3: TGTGCCAGCAGTTTGAGAACAGCAGCTTTCTTT. V and J are TRBV28 and TRBJ1-1; no clear D gene. The V gene's germline CDR1 is MDHEN and CDR2 SYDVKM. The CDR3 contains 11 residues. Trimming cost V 3 bases and J 10 bases, with 9 bases left between them.

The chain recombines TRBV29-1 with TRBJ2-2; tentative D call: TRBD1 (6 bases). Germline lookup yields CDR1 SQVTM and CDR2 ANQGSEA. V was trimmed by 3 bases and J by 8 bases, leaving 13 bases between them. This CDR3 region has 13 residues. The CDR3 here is CSVDQGIRGELFF. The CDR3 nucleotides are TGCAGCGTTGATCAGGGGATAAGGGGGGAGCTGTTTTTT.

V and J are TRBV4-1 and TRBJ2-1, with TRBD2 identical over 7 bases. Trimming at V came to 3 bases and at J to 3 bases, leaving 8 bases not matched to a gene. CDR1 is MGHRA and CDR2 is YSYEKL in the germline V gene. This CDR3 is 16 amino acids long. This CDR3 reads CASSQSRGGVYNEQFF. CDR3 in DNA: TGCGCCAGCAGCCAGTCGAGGGGAGGGGTCTACAATGAGCAGTTCTTC.

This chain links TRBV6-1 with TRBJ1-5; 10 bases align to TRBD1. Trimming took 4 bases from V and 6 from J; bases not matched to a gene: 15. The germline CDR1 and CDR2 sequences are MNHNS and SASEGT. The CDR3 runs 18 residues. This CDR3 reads CASSGGQGIPLDRQPQHF. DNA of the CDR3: TGTGCCAGCAGTGGGGGACAGGGGATTCCCCTAGACCGTCAGCCCCAGCATTTT.

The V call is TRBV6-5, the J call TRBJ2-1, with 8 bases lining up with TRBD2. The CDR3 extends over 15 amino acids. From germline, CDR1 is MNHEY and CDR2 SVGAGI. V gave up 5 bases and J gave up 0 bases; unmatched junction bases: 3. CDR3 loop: CASSLSGGSYNEQFF. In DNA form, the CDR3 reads TGTGCCAGCAGTCTCAGCGGGGGCTCCTACAATGAGCAGTTCTTC.

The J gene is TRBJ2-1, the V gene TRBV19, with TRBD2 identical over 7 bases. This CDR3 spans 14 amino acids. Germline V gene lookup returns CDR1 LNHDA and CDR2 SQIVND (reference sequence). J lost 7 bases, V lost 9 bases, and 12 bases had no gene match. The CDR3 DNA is TGTGCCAGCAAGGGGAGGGCCATTCAAAATGAGCAGTTCTTC. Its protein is CASKGRAIQNEQFF.

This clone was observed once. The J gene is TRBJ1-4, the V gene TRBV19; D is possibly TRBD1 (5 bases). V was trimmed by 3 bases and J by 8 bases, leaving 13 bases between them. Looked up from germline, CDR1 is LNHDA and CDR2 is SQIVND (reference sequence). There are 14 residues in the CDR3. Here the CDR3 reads CASSIRGAGEKLFF. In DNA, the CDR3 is TGTGCCAGTAGTATCCGGGGCGCGGGAGAAAAACTGTTTTTT.

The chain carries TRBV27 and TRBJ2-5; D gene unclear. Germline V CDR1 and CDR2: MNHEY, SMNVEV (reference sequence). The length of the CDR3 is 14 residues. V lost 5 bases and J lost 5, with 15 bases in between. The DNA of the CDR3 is TGTGCCAGCAGTCCCTTCGGTCCTGGGGAGACCCAGTACTTC. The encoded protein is CASSPFGPGETQYF.

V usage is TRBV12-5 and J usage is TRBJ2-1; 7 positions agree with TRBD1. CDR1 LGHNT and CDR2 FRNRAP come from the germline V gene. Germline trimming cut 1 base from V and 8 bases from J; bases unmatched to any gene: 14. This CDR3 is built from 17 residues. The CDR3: CASGLDSGGVSSYEQFF. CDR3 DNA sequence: TGTGCTAGTGGTTTGGACTCAGGGGGAGTTTCTTCTTATGAGCAGTTCTTC. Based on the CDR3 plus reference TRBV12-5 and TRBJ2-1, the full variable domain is DARVTQTPRHKVTEMGQEVTMRCQPILGHNTVFWYRQTMMQGLELLAYFRNRAPLDDSGMPKDRFSAEMPDATLATLKIQPSEPRDSAVYFCASGLDSGGVSSYEQFFGPGTRLTVL.

CDR3 in amino acids: CAWSVTGYWGNNSPLHF. In DNA, the CDR3 is TGTGCCTGGAGTGTAACGGGCTACTGGGGGAATAATTCACCCCTCCACTTT. V is TRBV30 and J is TRBJ1-6, with a tentative D call TRBD1 (5 bases). V was pared by 0 bases and J by 5 bases, with 17 bases between. This CDR3 spans 17 amino acids. From germline, CDR1 is GTSNPN and CDR2 SVGIG (reference sequence).

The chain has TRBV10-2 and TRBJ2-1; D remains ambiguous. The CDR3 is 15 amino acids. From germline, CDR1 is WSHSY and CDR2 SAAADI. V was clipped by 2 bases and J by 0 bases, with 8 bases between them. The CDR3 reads CASSEVAASYNEQFF. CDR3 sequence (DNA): TGCGCCAGCAGTGAGGTGGCGGCCTCCTACAATGAGCAGTTCTTC.

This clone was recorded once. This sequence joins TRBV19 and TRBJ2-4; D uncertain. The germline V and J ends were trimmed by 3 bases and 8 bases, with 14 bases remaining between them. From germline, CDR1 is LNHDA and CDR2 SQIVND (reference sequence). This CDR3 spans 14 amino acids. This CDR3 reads CASSMTGADHIQYF. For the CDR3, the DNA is TGTGCCAGTAGTATGACCGGCGCGGACCACATTCAGTACTTC.

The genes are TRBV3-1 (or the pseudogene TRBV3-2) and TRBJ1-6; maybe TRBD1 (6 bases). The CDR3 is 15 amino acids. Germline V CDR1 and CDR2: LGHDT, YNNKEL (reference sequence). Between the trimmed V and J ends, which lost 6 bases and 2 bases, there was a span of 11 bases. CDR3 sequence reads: CASSQQGTYNSPLHF. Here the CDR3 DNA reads TGTGCCAGCAGTCAGCAGGGGACCTATAATTCACCCCTCCACTTT.

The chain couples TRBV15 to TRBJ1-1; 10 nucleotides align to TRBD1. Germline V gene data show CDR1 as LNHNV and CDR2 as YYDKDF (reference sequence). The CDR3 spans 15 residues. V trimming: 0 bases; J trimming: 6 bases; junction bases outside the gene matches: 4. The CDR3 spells CATSREDRGLSEAFF. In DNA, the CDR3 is TGTGCCACCAGCAGAGAGGACAGGGGGTTATCTGAAGCTTTCTTT.

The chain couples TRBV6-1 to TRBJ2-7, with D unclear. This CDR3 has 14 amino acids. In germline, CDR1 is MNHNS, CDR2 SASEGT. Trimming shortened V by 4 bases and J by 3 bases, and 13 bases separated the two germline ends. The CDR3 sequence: CASSVAGENYEQYF. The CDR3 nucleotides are TGTGCCAGCAGTGTAGCAGGAGAGAACTACGAGCAGTACTTC.

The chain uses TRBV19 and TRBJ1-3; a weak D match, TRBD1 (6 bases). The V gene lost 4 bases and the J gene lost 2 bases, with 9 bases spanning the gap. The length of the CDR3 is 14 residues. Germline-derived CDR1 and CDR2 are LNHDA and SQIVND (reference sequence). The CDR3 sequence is CASSTGQTGNTIYF. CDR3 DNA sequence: TGTGCCAGTAGTACCGGACAGACTGGAAACACCATATATTTT.

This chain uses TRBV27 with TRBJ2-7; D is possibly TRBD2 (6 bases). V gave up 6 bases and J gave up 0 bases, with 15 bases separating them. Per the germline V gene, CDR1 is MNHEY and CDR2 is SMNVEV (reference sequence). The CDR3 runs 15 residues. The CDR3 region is CASRSGLAHSYEQYF. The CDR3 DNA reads TGTGCCAGCAGATCAGGGCTAGCGCACTCCTACGAGCAGTACTTC.

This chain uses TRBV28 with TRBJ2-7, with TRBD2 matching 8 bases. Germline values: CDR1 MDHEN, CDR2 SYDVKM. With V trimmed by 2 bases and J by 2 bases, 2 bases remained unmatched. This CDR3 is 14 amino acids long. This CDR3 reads CASSLPGGPYEQYF. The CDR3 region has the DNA TGTGCCAGCAGTTTACCGGGAGGGCCCTACGAGCAGTACTTC.

CDR3 nucleotides: TGTGCCAGCAGCGCGTTAGGAGAGACCCAGTACTTC. It codes for CASSALGETQYF. The rearrangement joins TRBV5-4 to TRBJ2-5; D remains unclear. This CDR3 has 12 amino acids. Germline V lookup: CDR1 SGHNT, CDR2 YYREEE (reference sequence). The V end lost 4 bases, the J end lost 4 bases, and 8 bases lay between the germline ends.

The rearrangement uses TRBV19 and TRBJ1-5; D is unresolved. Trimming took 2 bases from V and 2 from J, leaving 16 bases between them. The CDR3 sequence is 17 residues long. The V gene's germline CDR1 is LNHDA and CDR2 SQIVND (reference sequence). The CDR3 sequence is CASSIPRSFKGNQPQHF. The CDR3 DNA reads TGTGCCAGTAGTATACCCCGGTCCTTCAAGGGCAATCAGCCCCAGCATTTT.

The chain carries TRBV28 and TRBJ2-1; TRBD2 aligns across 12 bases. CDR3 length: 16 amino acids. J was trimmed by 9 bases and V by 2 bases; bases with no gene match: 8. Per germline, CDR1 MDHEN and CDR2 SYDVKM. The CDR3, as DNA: TGTGCCAGCAGTTTAGGGACTAGCGGGTATAAGGGTGAGCAGTTCTTC. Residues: CASSLGTSGYKGEQFF.

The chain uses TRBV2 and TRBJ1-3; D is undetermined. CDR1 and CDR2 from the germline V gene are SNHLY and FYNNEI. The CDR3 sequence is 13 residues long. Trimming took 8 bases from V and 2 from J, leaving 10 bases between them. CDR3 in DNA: TGTGCCAGCTGTACGGGAGCTGGAAACACCATATATTTT. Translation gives CASCTGAGNTIYF.

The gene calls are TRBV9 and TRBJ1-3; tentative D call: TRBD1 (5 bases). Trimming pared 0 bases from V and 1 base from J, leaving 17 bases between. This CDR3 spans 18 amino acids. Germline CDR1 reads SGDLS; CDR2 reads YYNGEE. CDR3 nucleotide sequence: TGTGCCAGCAGCGTAGAGCCCCACCCGACAGAATCTGGAAACACCATATATTTT. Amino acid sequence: CASSVEPHPTESGNTIYF.

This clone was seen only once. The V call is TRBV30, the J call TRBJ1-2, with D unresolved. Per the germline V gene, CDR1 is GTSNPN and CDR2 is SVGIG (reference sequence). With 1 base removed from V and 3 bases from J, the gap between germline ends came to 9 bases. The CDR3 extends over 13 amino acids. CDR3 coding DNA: TGTGCCTGGAGTGCCTTACAGTACTATGGCTACACCTTC. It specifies CAWSALQYYGYTF.

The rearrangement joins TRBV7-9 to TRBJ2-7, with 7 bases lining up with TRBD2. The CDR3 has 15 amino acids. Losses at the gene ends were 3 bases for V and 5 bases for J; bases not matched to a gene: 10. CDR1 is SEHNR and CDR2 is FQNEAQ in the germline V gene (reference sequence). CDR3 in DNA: TGTGCCAGCAGCTTTTCAGCGGGATTTTACCACGAGCAGTACTTC. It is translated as CASSFSAGFYHEQYF.

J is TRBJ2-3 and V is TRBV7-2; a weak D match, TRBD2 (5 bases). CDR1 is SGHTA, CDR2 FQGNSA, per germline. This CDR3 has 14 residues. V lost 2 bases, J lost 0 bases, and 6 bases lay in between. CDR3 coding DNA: TGTGCCAGCAGCTTAAGCGGCAGCACAGATACGCAGTATTTT. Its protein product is CASSLSGSTDTQYF.

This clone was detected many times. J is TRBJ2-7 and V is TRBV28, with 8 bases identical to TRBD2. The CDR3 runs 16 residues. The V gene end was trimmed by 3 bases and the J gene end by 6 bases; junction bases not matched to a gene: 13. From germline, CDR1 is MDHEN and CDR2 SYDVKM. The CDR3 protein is CASSFSGREGVGEQYF. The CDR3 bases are TGTGCCAGCAGTTTTTCCGGGAGGGAGGGGGTCGGCGAGCAGTACTTC.

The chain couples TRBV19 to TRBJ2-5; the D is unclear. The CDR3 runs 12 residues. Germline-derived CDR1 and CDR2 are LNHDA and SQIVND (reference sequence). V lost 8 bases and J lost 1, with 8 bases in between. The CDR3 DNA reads TGTGCCAGTCTAGAGGTCCAAGAGACCCAGTACTTC. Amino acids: CASLEVQETQYF.

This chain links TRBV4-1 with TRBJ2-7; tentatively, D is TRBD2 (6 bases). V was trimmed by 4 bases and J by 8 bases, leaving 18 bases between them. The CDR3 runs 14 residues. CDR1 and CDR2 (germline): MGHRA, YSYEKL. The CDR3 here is CASSPHAGKAKQYF. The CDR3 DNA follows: TGCGCCAGCAGCCCTCACGCGGGGAAGGCGAAGCAGTACTTC.

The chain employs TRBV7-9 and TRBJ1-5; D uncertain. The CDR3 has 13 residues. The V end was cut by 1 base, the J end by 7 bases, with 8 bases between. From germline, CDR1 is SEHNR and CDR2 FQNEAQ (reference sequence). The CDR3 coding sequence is TGTGCCAGCAGCTTAGAATTGGGGCAGCCCCAGCATTTT. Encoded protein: CASSLELGQPQHF.

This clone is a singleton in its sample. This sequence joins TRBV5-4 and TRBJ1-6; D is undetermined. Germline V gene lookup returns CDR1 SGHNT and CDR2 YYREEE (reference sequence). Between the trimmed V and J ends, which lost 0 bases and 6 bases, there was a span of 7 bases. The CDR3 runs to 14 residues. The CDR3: CASSLGGSNSPLHF. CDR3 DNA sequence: TGTGCCAGCAGCTTGGGCGGCTCTAATTCACCCCTCCACTTT.

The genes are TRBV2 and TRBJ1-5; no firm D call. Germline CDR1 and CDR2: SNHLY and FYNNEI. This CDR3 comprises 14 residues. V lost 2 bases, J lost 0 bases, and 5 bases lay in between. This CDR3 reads CASSETDSNQPQHF. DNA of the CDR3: TGTGCCAGCAGTGAAACAGATAGCAATCAGCCCCAGCATTTT.